Each of the 14 T cell receptor beta chains below was sequenced from the same sample in a study of T cells in Graves' hyperthyroidism and ophthalmopathy. Amplification targeted TCR beta CDR3 regions from RNA transcripts. TCR CDR3 underwent first-round RT-PCR with the HTBI primer set. TCRdb independently ran MiXCR on the multiplex PCR reads; one entry per CDR3 protein. Here the sample spans some 490,000 distinct CDR3 sequences, about 16% being singletons. The sequencing sample was made of blood. The receptors shown here come from a woman in her 30s with Graves' ophthalmopathy.

This clonotype was detected many times. The chain carries TRBV28 and TRBJ2-7, with 11 bases lining up with TRBD1. The CDR3 extends over 15 amino acids. J was trimmed by 3 bases and V by 5 bases; bases with no gene match: 6. Looked up from germline, CDR1 is MDHEN and CDR2 is SYDVKM. The CDR3 sequence: CASSLADRGHYEQYF. As DNA, the CDR3 is TGTGCCAGCAGTCTAGCGGACAGGGGGCACTACGAGCAGTACTTC.

V and J are TRBV20-1 and TRBJ2-3, with 13 bases identical to TRBD2. The CDR3 totals 16 residues. Trimming cost V 7 bases and J 7 bases; bases outside gene matches: 14. Germline CDR1 is DFQATT and CDR2 is SNEGSKA (reference sequence). The CDR3 region is CSVLGTSGMMVYTQYF. The CDR3 DNA reads as TGCAGTGTCTTAGGGACTAGCGGGATGATGGTGTATACGCAGTATTTT.

The J gene is TRBJ2-3, the V gene TRBV24-1, with D tentatively TRBD1 or TRBD2 (5 bases each). V was shortened by 3 bases and J by 3 bases, with 12 bases between the two germline ends. The CDR3 covers 15 residues. Germline values: CDR1 KGHDR, CDR2 SFDVKD. The CDR3 sequence: CATSDEGRETDTQYF. DNA of the CDR3: TGTGCCACCAGTGATGAGGGACGGGAAACAGATACGCAGTATTTT.

This clonotype has a count of ten or more. The rearrangement joins TRBV6-1 to TRBJ1-1, with a weak D call TRBD1 (6 bases). Germline V lookup: CDR1 MNHNS, CDR2 SASEGT. The V gene lost 6 bases and the J gene lost 4 bases, with 9 bases spanning the gap. CDR3 length: 12 residues. CDR3 amino acids: CASRRGVTEAFF. CDR3 bases: TGTGCCAGCAGGAGGGGGGTCACTGAAGCTTTCTTT.

This clonotype was observed many times. The V call is TRBV20-1, the J call TRBJ2-3; TRBD2 might be the D (5 bases). Looked up from germline, CDR1 is DFQATT and CDR2 is SNEGSKA (reference sequence). This CDR3 comprises 14 residues. Deletions cut 1 base from V and 6 bases from J, with 14 bases between. As DNA, the CDR3 is TGCAGTGCTAGAGGGGGAGTAGCGTCGGATACGCAGTATTTT. Translated, it gives CSARGGVASDTQYF.

This clonotype was detected many times. J is TRBJ1-2 and V is TRBV28; D call uncertain. Trimming shortened V by 6 bases and J by 4 bases, and 12 bases separated the two germline ends. There are 13 residues in the CDR3. Germline loops: CDR1 MDHEN, CDR2 SYDVKM. For the CDR3, the DNA is TGTGCCAGCAGACTCTCGGGAACCTATGGCTACACCTTC. This gives the protein CASRLSGTYGYTF.

The rearrangement joins TRBV11-2 to TRBJ1-1; D remains ambiguous. V was shortened by 1 base and J by 6 bases, with 15 bases between the two germline ends. Germline-derived CDR1 and CDR2 are SGHAT and FQNNGV. This CDR3 is 15 amino acids long. The CDR3 sequence: CASSLGRRNRAEAFF. CDR3 sequence (DNA): TGTGCCAGCAGCTTAGGGAGGCGCAATAGGGCTGAAGCTTTCTTT.

This clonotype has more than one count but fewer than ten. A much larger clone lies one base from this, so it may be a read error. The chain recombines TRBV18 with TRBJ2-7; 7 positions agree with TRBD1. With V trimmed by 3 bases and J by 9 bases, 11 bases remained unmatched. The CDR3 extends over 14 amino acids. Per the germline V gene, CDR1 is KGHSH and CDR2 is LQKENI. This CDR3 reads CASSPLTGSHGQYF. The CDR3 DNA is TGTGCCAGCTCACCCCTGACAGGGTCCCACGGGCAGTACTTC.

The CDR3 nucleotides are TGTGCCAGCAGTGTGTCCCCGGTAGCGGGAGGGCCCACAGATACGCAGTATTTT. Protein sequence: CASSVSPVAGGPTDTQYF. The gene calls are TRBV6-4 and TRBJ2-3, with 11 positions matching TRBD2. CDR1 and CDR2 (germline): MRHNA, SNTAGT. CDR3 length: 18 amino acids. V shed 4 bases and J 2 bases; nucleotides not matched to a gene: 11.

With respect to this clonotype: A much larger clone is a single base away; this may be a read error. The chain carries TRBV12-3 or TRBV12-4 and TRBJ1-5; D is perhaps TRBD1 (6 bases). This CDR3 is built from 13 residues. V gave up 7 bases and J gave up 1 base, with 8 bases separating them. The CDR3 DNA follows: TGTGCCAGCATTCAGGGGAGCAATCAGCCCCAGCATTTT. This translates into CASIQGSNQPQHF.

This clonotype was counted ten times or more. This chain uses TRBV7-2 with TRBJ2-2; D not resolved. The V and J ends lost 1 base and 0 bases respectively, with 9 bases between them. CDR3 length: 16 residues. Germline lookup yields CDR1 SGHTA and CDR2 FQGNSA. CDR3 residues: CASSLGPATNTGELFF. The DNA for the CDR3 is TGTGCCAGCAGCTTAGGTCCAGCGACGAACACCGGGGAGCTGTTTTTT.

This clonotype has more than one count but fewer than ten. The V and J genes are TRBV11-2 and TRBJ2-5; 8 bases match TRBD1. This CDR3 has 13 amino acids. CDR1 SGHAT and CDR2 FQNNGV come from the germline V gene. J gave up 5 bases and V 6 bases, and 5 bases lay outside the gene matches. CDR3: CASRSGQGETQYF. The CDR3 DNA sequence: TGTGCCAGCAGATCCGGACAGGGCGAGACCCAGTACTTC.

This clonotype was recorded at least ten times. The chain recombines TRBV7-3 with TRBJ2-3; 9 bases are shared with TRBD2. This CDR3 is 16 amino acids long. V gave up 2 bases and J gave up 4 bases; unmatched junction bases: 7. Per the germline V gene, CDR1 is SGHTA and CDR2 is FQGTGA. CDR3 amino acids: CASSLLGGRVADTQYF. Here the CDR3 DNA reads TGTGCCAGCAGCTTATTGGGCGGGAGGGTCGCAGATACGCAGTATTTT.

CDR3 protein: CASSLSSGRYEQYF. The CDR3, as DNA: TGTGCCAGCAGTTTATCCAGCGGGAGGTACGAGCAGTACTTC. The J gene is TRBJ2-7, the V gene TRBV28; 9 bases are a match to TRBD2. Trimming cost V 1 base and J 4 bases; bases outside gene matches: 2. The CDR3 length is 14 residues. The germline CDR1 and CDR2 sequences are MDHEN and SYDVKM.